The 31 T cell receptor beta chains below all came from one sample that was sequenced in a study of Graves' ophthalmopathy and Graves' hyperthyroidism. Transcripts of RNA were the source for amplifying TCR beta CDR3 regions. An opening RT-PCR round employed HTBI primers and preceded a second-round multiplex PCR. A single record per CDR3 protein comes from TCRdb applying MiXCR to the multiplex PCR reads. The table lists roughly 500,000 distinct CDR3 sequences, approximately 15% of them singletons. The sequencing input was blood. The source of these receptors is a woman aged 25 to 39 with Graves' ophthalmopathy.

This clonotype has ten or more counts. The CDR3 DNA is TGTGCCAGCAGTTTTAATGAGGGAGAGACCCAGTACTTC. Translation: CASSFNEGETQYF. The chain has TRBV12-3 or TRBV12-4 and TRBJ2-5, with D perhaps TRBD2 (5 bases). The CDR3 extends over 13 amino acids. V gave up 3 bases and J gave up 4 bases, with 9 bases separating them.

To note about this clonotype: A clone one base away is much larger, so this may be a read error. The rearrangement uses TRBV5-6 and TRBJ1-2; a possible D gene is TRBD1 (6 bases). The CDR3 runs 13 residues. CDR1 is SGHDT and CDR2 is YYEEEE in the germline V gene. CDR3 protein: CVSSFTGYFGYTF. In DNA form, the CDR3 reads TGTGTCAGCAGCTTTACAGGGTACTTCGGCTACACCTTC.

In this sample, this clonotype turned up many times. This chain links TRBV9 with TRBJ2-4, with D uncertain. CDR3 length: 16 residues. CDR1 is SGDLS and CDR2 is YYNGEE in the germline V gene. V was shortened by 3 bases and J by 7 bases, with 20 bases between the two germline ends. CDR3 residues: CASSGGWSMGFNIQYF. DNA of the CDR3: TGTGCCAGCAGCGGAGGCTGGAGTATGGGATTCAACATTCAGTACTTC.

This clonotype came up many times. The J gene is TRBJ1-1, the V gene TRBV12-3 or TRBV12-4, with no clear D. V was shortened by 11 bases and J by 0 bases, with 13 bases between the two germline ends. The CDR3 extends over 13 amino acids. CDR3 sequence: CASRGPMNTEAFF. As DNA, the CDR3 is TGTGCCTCCCGAGGGCCGATGAACACTGAAGCTTTCTTT.

This clonotype has at least ten counts. The V gene is TRBV12-3 or TRBV12-4, the J gene TRBJ1-6, with unresolved D. Trimming removed 3 bases from V and 4 bases from J, with 7 bases in between. This CDR3 contains 14 residues. Here the CDR3 reads CASSFGNYNSPLHF. CDR3 in DNA: TGTGCCAGCAGTTTTGGAAATTATAATTCACCCCTCCACTTT.

This clonotype was observed many times. The rearrangement links TRBV19 to TRBJ2-4; unclear D gene. V was shortened by 9 bases and J by 1 base, with 19 bases between the two germline ends. Germline V CDR1 and CDR2: LNHDA, SQIVND (reference sequence). The length of the CDR3 is 16 residues. As DNA, the CDR3 is TGTGCCAGAGCGACCAATCTCCGGTCCGCCAAAAACATTCAGTACTTC. Translating it yields CARATNLRSAKNIQYF.

The chain is built from TRBV12-3 or TRBV12-4 and TRBJ2-7, with 7 positions matching TRBD2. The CDR3 spans 14 residues. Unmatched junction bases numbered 7, after V lost 2 bases and J lost 6 bases. The CDR3 DNA reads TGTGCCAGCAGTTTACCTCAGGGAGGGCGCGAGCAGTACTTC. Translated: CASSLPQGGREQYF.

This clonotype was observed many times. The rearrangement links TRBV20-1 to TRBJ1-1; D uncertain. The CDR3 spans 11 residues. Germline CDR1 DFQATT, CDR2 SNEGSKA (reference sequence). The CDR3 DNA follows: TGCAGGACATACCGGAACACTGAAGCTTTCTTT. Residues: CRTYRNTEAFF.

In its sample, this clonotype was seen a few times. Because it lacks the conserved phenylalanine or tryptophan at the end, this CDR3 is likely a read error. The J gene is TRBJ2-2, the V gene TRBV7-9, with TRBD1 matching over 10 bases. The length of the CDR3 is 15 residues. Germline values: CDR1 SEHNR, CDR2 FQNEAQ (reference sequence). For the CDR3, the DNA is TGCGCCAGCAGCCCCGGGACAGGGGTAGACGGGGAGCTGTTTTTG. It codes for CASSPGTGVDGELFL.

This clonotype was found a few times. The chain combines TRBV12-3 or TRBV12-4 with TRBJ1-2; a possible D gene is TRBD1 (5 bases). The CDR3 is made up of 13 amino acids. V was shortened by 5 bases and J by 8 bases, with 15 bases between the two germline ends. The CDR3 nucleotides read TGTGCCAGCAGTCTGGGGCGGGAAGGAGGCTACACCTTC. It encodes CASSLGREGGYTF.

This clonotype was seen many times. The chain employs TRBV11-2 and TRBJ1-1; 8 bases agree with TRBD1. Germline CDR1 reads SGHAT; CDR2 reads FQNNGV. J lost 4 bases, V lost 7 bases, and 8 bases had no gene match. The CDR3 totals 14 residues. CDR3 residues: CASILDRGVTEAFF. The CDR3 DNA reads as TGTGCCAGCATCCTCGACAGGGGTGTCACTGAAGCTTTCTTT.

This clonotype was counted at least ten times. This chain links TRBV28 with TRBJ1-2; D gene unclear. The CDR3 spans 14 residues. Germline values: CDR1 MDHEN, CDR2 SYDVKM. The V and J ends lost 3 bases and 4 bases respectively, with 12 bases between them. CDR3 sequence: CASSFGRARYGYTF. The CDR3 region has the DNA TGTGCCAGCAGTTTCGGGAGGGCCCGCTATGGCTACACCTTC.

This clonotype appeared many times. This chain links TRBV20-1 with TRBJ2-5, with no clear D. V was clipped by 1 base and J by 3 bases, with 6 bases between them. This CDR3 region has 12 residues. The germline V gene has CDR1 DFQATT and CDR2 SNEGSKA (reference sequence). CDR3 nucleotide sequence: TGCAGTGCTAGAGTTACGGAAGAGACCCAGTACTTC. It yields the protein CSARVTEETQYF.

The sample holds a few counts of this clonotype. The chain couples TRBV24-1 to TRBJ1-1, with TRBD1 identical over 11 bases. J was trimmed by 7 bases and V by 2 bases; bases with no gene match: 5. Germline CDR1 and CDR2: KGHDR and SFDVKD. This CDR3 region has 15 residues. CDR3 amino acids: CATSDYQGQGDEAFF. CDR3 bases: TGTGCCACCAGTGATTATCAGGGACAGGGGGATGAAGCTTTCTTT.

This clonotype was recorded at least ten times. The V gene is TRBV19, the J gene TRBJ2-5; the match to TRBD2 covers 14 bases. The V and J ends lost 5 bases and 4 bases, in that order; junction bases with no gene match: 15. CDR1 and CDR2 from the germline V gene are LNHDA and SQIVND (reference sequence). This CDR3 has 19 residues. CDR3 loop: CASSAVGSGTSGSAETQYF. The CDR3 DNA is TGTGCCAGTAGTGCGGTGGGGTCCGGGACTAGCGGGAGCGCAGAGACCCAGTACTTC. Complete variable domain (other parts from reference TRBV19 and TRBJ2-5): DGGITQSPKYLFRKEGQNVTLSCEQNLNHDAMYWYRQDPGQGLRLIYYSQIVNDFQKGDIAEGYSVSREKKESFPLTVTSAQKNPTAFYLCASSAVGSGTSGSAETQYFGPGTRLLVL.

There are a few counts of this clonotype. The gene calls are TRBV19 and TRBJ1-1; D uncertain. Trimming left V 6 bases short and J 7 bases short, with 18 bases between. This CDR3 is 14 amino acids long. Germline V gene data show CDR1 as LNHDA and CDR2 as SQIVND (reference sequence). The CDR3 nucleotides are TGTGCCAGTAGACCCGGAGACACCCGAGGTGAAGCTTTCTTT. Translating gives CASRPGDTRGEAFF.

This clonotype was observed many times. The chain combines TRBV10-3 with TRBJ1-1; D gene unclear. Germline-derived CDR1 and CDR2 are ENHRY and SYGVKD. Trimming took 8 bases from V and 3 from J, leaving 16 bases between them. The CDR3 consists of 14 residues. CDR3 region: CAIAPQARDTEAFF. DNA for the CDR3: TGTGCCATCGCCCCCCAGGCGCGGGACACTGAAGCTTTCTTT.

This sequence joins TRBV7-8 and TRBJ1-5; D is unresolved. Germline CDR1 is SGHVS and CDR2 is FQNEAQ. Trimming removed 1 base at V and 2 bases at J, with 12 bases between. The CDR3 is made up of 16 amino acids. CDR3 DNA: TGTGCCAGCAGCTTAGGAGCCGGGAAGGGCAATCAGCCCCAGCATTTT. Its translation is CASSLGAGKGNQPQHF.

In this sample, this clonotype turned up many times. The chain uses TRBV28 and TRBJ1-2; D not resolved. The CDR3 length is 12 residues. The ends were cut back, 1 base at V and 8 bases at J, with 8 bases in the middle. Germline values: CDR1 MDHEN, CDR2 SYDVKM. CDR3 coding DNA: TGTGCCAGCAGTTTATCAGCCGAGGGCTACACCTTC. It translates to CASSLSAEGYTF.

This clonotype showed up many times. J is TRBJ1-1 and V is TRBV28; perhaps TRBD1 as D (5 bases). From germline, CDR1 is MDHEN and CDR2 SYDVKM. The CDR3 is 11 amino acids. Trimming removed 7 bases from V and 11 bases from J, with 14 bases in between. CDR3 sequence: CASTIGGGAFF. The CDR3 nucleotides are TGTGCCAGCACTATAGGTGGGGGGGCTTTCTTT.

This chain uses TRBV11-2 with TRBJ2-2, with TRBD2 matching over 8 bases. The CDR3 is 16 residues long. Trimming removed 6 bases from V and 0 bases from J; junction bases left unmatched: 6. Germline CDR1 is SGHAT and CDR2 is FQNNGV. CDR3 sequence reads: CASRSTSVSNTGELFF. In DNA, the CDR3 is TGTGCCAGCAGATCGACTAGCGTCTCGAACACCGGGGAGCTGTTTTTT.

This clonotype has a count of ten or more. This chain links TRBV11-1 with TRBJ2-7; possibly TRBD2 for D (6 bases). Trimming removed 2 bases from V and 1 base from J, with 21 bases in between. CDR1 is SGHAT, CDR2 FQDESV, per germline (reference sequence). This CDR3 has 18 residues. CDR3 DNA: TGTGCCAGCAGCTTAAGGGGCGTTCTCGCGGGATCTTCCTACGAGCAGTACTTC. Protein: CASSLRGVLAGSSYEQYF.

This clonotype was seen many times. The J gene is TRBJ1-1, the V gene TRBV20-1; D ambiguous. This CDR3 has 12 amino acids. Germline V gives CDR1 DFQATT, CDR2 SNEGSKA (reference sequence). V lost 3 bases to trimming and J lost 0 bases, with 5 bases between them. In DNA form, the CDR3 reads TGCAGTGCTAGTCCGGTGAACACTGAAGCTTTCTTT. Translation: CSASPVNTEAFF.

This clonotype occurred many times. The chain uses TRBV12-3 or TRBV12-4 and TRBJ2-7, with 9 nucleotides matching TRBD1. With 6 bases clipped from V and 2 bases from J, the junction kept 5 bases outside the gene matches. The CDR3 is 14 amino acids. In DNA form, the CDR3 reads TGTGCCAGCAGCCCCGACAGGGGGACCTACGAGCAGTACTTC. Translating gives CASSPDRGTYEQYF.

This clonotype was seen repeatedly, ten times or more. The V call is TRBV6-5, the J call TRBJ1-3, with a tentative D call TRBD1 (6 bases). The V end was cut by 7 bases, the J end by 4 bases, with 17 bases between. The V gene's germline CDR1 is MNHEY and CDR2 SVGAGI. The CDR3 runs 15 residues. The chain's CDR3 is CASIKQGFKGNTIYF. Here the CDR3 DNA reads TGTGCCAGCATCAAACAGGGATTTAAAGGAAACACCATATATTTT.

This clonotype showed up many times. The chain combines TRBV6-1 with TRBJ2-5; 7 bases align to TRBD1. V shed 8 bases, J shed 5 bases, and the junction held 17 bases outside the gene matches. The germline V gene has CDR1 MNHNS and CDR2 SASEGT. CDR3 length: 16 residues. The CDR3 protein is CASGLSGKGAGETQYF. CDR3 coding DNA: TGTGCCAGCGGACTTTCAGGGAAGGGGGCAGGGGAGACCCAGTACTTC.

This clonotype has ten or more counts. The gene calls are TRBV11-2 and TRBJ1-2; no firm D call. This CDR3 comprises 13 residues. Per the germline V gene, CDR1 is SGHAT and CDR2 is FQNNGV. The ends were cut back, 5 bases at V and 8 bases at J, with 15 bases in the middle. The DNA of the CDR3 is TGTGCCAGCAGCCCAACATGGTACGGAGGCTACACCTTC. This codes for CASSPTWYGGYTF. Filled out from reference TRBV11-2 and TRBJ1-2, the complete variable domain reads EAGVAQSPRYKIIEKRQSVAFWCNPISGHATLYWYQQILGQGPKLLIQFQNNGVVDDSQLPKDRFSAERLKGVDSTLKIQPAKLEDSAVYLCASSPTWYGGYTFGSGTRLTVV.

In this sample, this clonotype turned up many times. The chain combines TRBV7-6 with TRBJ2-2; the D gene is possibly TRBD1 (7 bases). This CDR3 contains 19 residues. V shed 7 bases and J shed 1 base, with 25 bases lying between them. Germline CDR1 SGHVS, CDR2 FNYEAQ. The CDR3 DNA reads TGTGCCAGCACTCTAAGGGGATCGGGCGGGACAGTGAACACCGGGGAGCTGTTTTTT. Its protein is CASTLRGSGGTVNTGELFF.

This clonotype showed up many times. V is TRBV29-1 and J is TRBJ1-2; 8 bases map to TRBD1. CDR3 length equals 12 residues. CDR1 SQVTM and CDR2 ANQGSEA come from the germline V gene. V lost 4 bases to trimming and J lost 5 bases; unmatched junction nucleotides: 3. The CDR3 sequence: CSVGQGAYGYTF. The CDR3 nucleotides read TGCAGCGTTGGGCAGGGGGCGTATGGCTACACCTTC. Full variable domain (rest looked up from reference TRBV29-1 and TRBJ1-2): SAVISQKPSRDICQRGTSLTIQCQVDSQVTMMFWYRQQPGQSLTLIATANQGSEATYESGFVIDKFPISRPNLTFSTLTVSNMSPEDSSIYLCSVGQGAYGYTFGSGTRLTVV.

This CDR3 is CATARLREQYF. In nucleotides, the CDR3 is TGTGCCACCGCCAGGTTACGGGAGCAGTACTTC. The chain employs TRBV7-8 and TRBJ2-7; D not resolved. The V gene lost 10 bases and the J gene lost 7 bases, with 14 bases spanning the gap. CDR1 SGHVS and CDR2 FQNEAQ come from the germline V gene. This CDR3 has 11 amino acids.

The chain combines TRBV6-2 or TRBV6-3 with TRBJ2-5, with a weak D call TRBD2 (7 bases). This CDR3 spans 14 amino acids. CDR1 and CDR2 from the germline V gene are MNHEY and SVGEGT. The V and J ends lost 6 bases and 5 bases respectively, with 16 bases between them. CDR3 amino acids: CASSQDGGGETQYF. CDR3 in DNA: TGTGCCAGCAGCCAAGACGGCGGGGGCGAGACCCAGTACTTC.